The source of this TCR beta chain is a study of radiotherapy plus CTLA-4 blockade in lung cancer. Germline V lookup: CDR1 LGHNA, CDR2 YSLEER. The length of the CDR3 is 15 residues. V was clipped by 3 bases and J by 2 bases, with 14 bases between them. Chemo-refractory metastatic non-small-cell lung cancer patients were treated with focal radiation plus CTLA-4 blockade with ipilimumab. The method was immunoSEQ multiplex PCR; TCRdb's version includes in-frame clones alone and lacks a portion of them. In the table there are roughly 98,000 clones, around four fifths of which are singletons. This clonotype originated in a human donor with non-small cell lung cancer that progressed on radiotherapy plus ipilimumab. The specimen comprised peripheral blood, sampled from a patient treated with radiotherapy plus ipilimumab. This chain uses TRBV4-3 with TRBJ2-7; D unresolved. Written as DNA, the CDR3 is TGCGCCAGCAGCCAGTCAAGGTCGGTAGCCTACGAGCAGTACTTC. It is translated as CASSQSRSVAYEQYF.